The text below deals with one T cell receptor (beta chain). Trimming took off 4 bases at V and 7 bases at J, with 7 bases between the two ends. CDR1 and CDR2 (germline): SEHNR, FQNEAQ (reference sequence). The CDR3 is 11 amino acids. This record belongs to a study of control samples from healthy donors and cancer patients. The assay was immunoSEQ multiplex PCR, and TCRdb's table has in-frame clones only and misses some. Of about 160,000 clones listed, around 94% are singletons. The sample was PBMCs. The receptor's source is a man aged 60 to 69 with colorectal cancer. This rearrangement joins TRBV7-9 to TRBJ2-5, with no clear D. CDR3 sequence (DNA): TGTGCCAGCAGCTCCGCTTCGACCCAGTACTTC. This encodes CASSSASTQYF.